These 23 T cell receptor beta chains were sequenced from one sample in a study of response to subunit inactivated influenza vaccine. TCRdb analysed the RT-PCR reads with MiXCR anew, one entry per CDR3 protein. The sample contains approximately 230,000 distinct CDR3 sequences, 10% to 15% of which appear only once. Material: non-naive T cells sorted from PBMCs, obtained around 14 days before vaccination. All receptors come from a man aged 50-59 years who received an inactivated influenza vaccine.

The chain combines TRBV24-1 with TRBJ2-2, with 7 nucleotides matching TRBD2. The CDR3 has 12 residues. V gave up 7 bases and J gave up 7 bases; unmatched junction bases: 2. Germline lookup yields CDR1 KGHDR and CDR2 SFDVKD. The DNA of the CDR3 is TGTGCCACCAGCGGGGGGAACGGGGAGCTGTTTTTT. It is translated as CATSGGNGELFF.

The gene calls are TRBV12-3 or TRBV12-4 and TRBJ2-3; TRBD2 aligns across 8 bases. The CDR3 has 15 residues. With V trimmed by 6 bases and J by 0 bases, 5 bases remained unmatched. Here the CDR3 reads CASRVLAASTDTQYF. CDR3 sequence (DNA): TGTGCCAGCAGGGTACTAGCGGCTAGCACAGATACGCAGTATTTT.

The chain joins TRBV5-6 to TRBJ2-3; the D gene is possibly TRBD2 (6 bases). Germline V lookup: CDR1 SGHDT, CDR2 YYEEEE. V shed 8 bases and J shed 1 base, with 20 bases lying between them. The CDR3 runs 16 residues. CDR3 protein: CARSPDPGGGTDTQYF. The CDR3 region has the DNA TGTGCCAGGAGCCCCGACCCTGGCGGGGGCACAGATACGCAGTATTTT.

This clonotype was counted many times. The chain employs TRBV12-3 or TRBV12-4 and TRBJ1-4, with D possibly being TRBD1 (6 bases). Trimming pared 2 bases from V and 7 bases from J, leaving 11 bases between. CDR3 size: 14 residues. The DNA for the CDR3 is TGTGCCAGCAGTTTACAGGGGCGGGTTGAAAAACTGTTTTTT. Translation gives CASSLQGRVEKLFF.

This chain uses TRBV28 with TRBJ1-5, with 8 bases that match TRBD1. CDR3 size: 15 residues. V trimming: 4 bases; J trimming: 0 bases; junction bases outside the gene matches: 2. CDR1 is MDHEN, CDR2 SYDVKM, per germline. CDR3 region: CASSWTGSSNQPQHF. CDR3 in DNA: TGTGCCAGCAGTTGGACAGGGAGTAGCAATCAGCCCCAGCATTTT.

This clonotype was seen a handful of times. The genes are TRBV29-1 and TRBJ2-2; D is perhaps TRBD1 (5 bases). The CDR3 contains 13 residues. Trimming took off 4 bases at V and 0 bases at J, with 6 bases between the two ends. Germline V lookup: CDR1 SQVTM, CDR2 ANQGSEA. The CDR3 sequence is CSVARANTGELFF. In DNA form, the CDR3 reads TGCAGCGTTGCCAGGGCGAACACCGGGGAGCTGTTTTTT.

This clonotype was counted a few times. The gene calls are TRBV7-8 and TRBJ2-5, with TRBD1 identical over 9 bases. J gave up 5 bases and V 1 base, and 8 bases lay outside the gene matches. The CDR3 length is 16 residues. Germline loops: CDR1 SGHVS, CDR2 FQNEAQ. This CDR3 is CASSLGLQGASETQYF. The DNA for the CDR3 is TGTGCCAGCAGCTTAGGGCTACAGGGGGCGAGTGAGACCCAGTACTTC.

This chain joins TRBV5-6 and TRBJ1-2, with D possibly TRBD1 on 6 matching bases. V was cut by 0 bases and J by 3 bases, with 12 bases left in between. This CDR3 comprises 15 residues. Germline V CDR1 and CDR2: SGHDT, YYEEEE. The DNA of the CDR3 is TGTGCCAGCAGCTTGGAGGTGCGACAGGACTATGGCTACACCTTC. Its protein product is CASSLEVRQDYGYTF.

This clonotype was seen at least ten times. The chain carries TRBV28 and TRBJ2-3; D ambiguous. This CDR3 is 15 amino acids long. CDR1 is MDHEN, CDR2 SYDVKM, per germline. V was clipped by 2 bases and J by 1 base, with 10 bases between them. CDR3 nucleotide sequence: TGTGCCAGCAGTTTAGGGGTTTGGGGCACAGATACGCAGTATTTT. Protein sequence: CASSLGVWGTDTQYF.

This clonotype was counted between two and nine times. The chain couples TRBV6-2 or TRBV6-3 to TRBJ1-1, with a possible D match to TRBD1 (5 bases). Trimming left V 1 base short and J 0 bases short, with 18 bases between. The CDR3 runs to 18 residues. CDR1 MNHEY and CDR2 SVGEGT come from the germline V gene. The chain's CDR3 is CASSYWRRRADMNTEAFF. The CDR3 nucleotides read TGTGCCAGCAGTTACTGGCGCCGCAGGGCTGACATGAACACTGAAGCTTTCTTT.

The rearrangement links TRBV21-1 to TRBJ2-1; TRBD2 is taken as the D call from the table, unchecked against the DNA. TRBV21-1 is recorded as a pseudogene. This CDR3 region has 16 residues. CDR3 nucleotides: TGTGCCAGCATCCTCCTTAGGACTAGCGGGACGAATGAGCAGTTCTTC. Its protein product is CASILLRTSGTNEQFF.

To note about this clonotype: This may arise from a read error, as a much more abundant clone is one base away. The chain is built from TRBV29-1 and TRBJ2-7; D perhaps matches TRBD1 (5 bases). The CDR3 sequence is 14 residues long. Germline V gene lookup returns CDR1 SQVTM and CDR2 ANQGSEA. The CDR3 spells CNVKVQAESYEQYF. CDR3 in DNA: TGCAACGTTAAAGTACAGGCAGAATCCTACGAGCAGTACTTC.

This clonotype was detected only a few times. This sequence joins TRBV27 and TRBJ2-2; possibly TRBD1 or TRBD2 for D (5 bases each). V lost 11 bases to trimming and J lost 7 bases, with 20 bases between them. CDR3 length: 14 residues. Germline assignment: CDR1 MNHEY and CDR2 SMNVEV (reference sequence). CDR3 sequence reads: CASADYWGSGELFF. CDR3 DNA sequence: TGTGCCTCAGCAGACTATTGGGGGAGCGGGGAGCTGTTTTTT.

The rearrangement links TRBV2 to TRBJ1-6, with TRBD1 matching 10 bases. The CDR3 sequence is 14 residues long. Germline V CDR1 and CDR2: SNHLY, FYNNEI. Unmatched junction bases numbered 7, after V lost 9 bases and J lost 8 bases. Here the CDR3 reads CARRVGTGDSPLHF. CDR3 bases: TGTGCCAGGCGGGTGGGGACAGGGGATTCACCCCTCCACTTT.

There are a few counts of this clonotype. The chain employs TRBV4-2 and TRBJ2-1, with D tentatively TRBD2 (5 bases). Trimming took 0 bases from V and 1 from J, leaving 10 bases between them. The CDR3 has 16 amino acids. Germline CDR1 reads LGHNA; CDR2 reads YNFKEQ. CDR3 sequence (DNA): TGTGCCAGCAGCCAAGACCATGGCGGGTCCTACAATGAGCAGTTCTTC. Amino acids: CASSQDHGGSYNEQFF.

This clonotype was counted between two and nine times. The rearrangement joins TRBV10-3 to TRBJ2-5; D gene unclear. This CDR3 has 13 amino acids. V was shortened by 7 bases and J by 4 bases, with 13 bases between the two germline ends. Germline lookup yields CDR1 ENHRY and CDR2 SYGVKD. CDR3 sequence reads: CAITAYLGETQYF. The CDR3 nucleotides read TGTGCCATCACGGCCTACTTGGGAGAGACCCAGTACTTC.

In nucleotides, the CDR3 is TGTGCCAGCAGACCTGTGGGGAGGGCTGGTCCGGGGGGGGAGCAGTACTTC. This sequence encodes CASRPVGRAGPGGEQYF. The chain links TRBV6-5 to TRBJ2-7, with TRBD2 matching 8 bases. The CDR3 runs to 17 residues. The J segment lost 7 bases and the V segment lost 6 bases, leaving 20 bases of the junction unmatched. Germline V gene lookup returns CDR1 MNHEY and CDR2 SVGAGI.

The chain is built from TRBV6-1 and TRBJ2-2, with a tentative D call TRBD2 (5 bases). CDR3 length: 15 residues. Germline CDR1 and CDR2: MNHNS and SASEGT. V was shortened by 5 bases and J by 4 bases, with 14 bases between the two germline ends. The CDR3, as DNA: TGTGCCAGCAGTCCGTTATCGGGGATCACCGGGGAGCTGTTTTTT. Residues: CASSPLSGITGELFF.

This clonotype was observed a handful of times. The gene calls are TRBV7-8 and TRBJ2-5; a possible D gene is TRBD1 (5 bases). Trimming shortened V by 1 base and J by 2 bases, and 17 bases separated the two germline ends. There are 17 residues in the CDR3. Germline V lookup: CDR1 SGHVS, CDR2 FQNEAQ. Written as DNA, the CDR3 is TGTGCCAGCAGCTTAGGGGGTCTTAGCAGGGTTCAAGAGACCCAGTACTTC. Amino acids: CASSLGGLSRVQETQYF.

In nucleotides, the CDR3 is TGTGCCAGCAGCAACCGACAGGCAAGGGGTGAGCAGTTCTTC. Amino acids: CASSNRQARGEQFF. J is TRBJ2-1 and V is TRBV9, with a tentative D call TRBD1 (6 bases). Germline CDR1 is SGDLS and CDR2 is YYNGEE. The CDR3 extends over 14 amino acids. V was clipped by 4 bases and J by 9 bases, with 17 bases between them.

This clonotype was found a few times. The J gene is TRBJ1-4, the V gene TRBV7-2; D gene unclear. Germline CDR1 SGHTA, CDR2 FQGNSA. V was cut by 3 bases and J by 3 bases, with 14 bases left in between. The CDR3 runs to 16 residues. CDR3 DNA: TGTGCCAGCAGCTTGAACCCAATCGGAGCTAATGAAAAACTGTTTTTT. The encoded protein is CASSLNPIGANEKLFF.

The chain combines TRBV7-2 with TRBJ2-7; tentatively, D is TRBD2 (6 bases). V lost 5 bases to trimming and J lost 3 bases, with 17 bases between them. Germline CDR1 is SGHTA and CDR2 is FQGNSA. This CDR3 spans 15 amino acids. CDR3 sequence (DNA): TGTGCCAGCAGCGCGGCCGGGACTCGCGACTACGAGCAGTACTTC. Protein: CASSAAGTRDYEQYF.

In DNA, the CDR3 is TGCAGTGCTAGAGATGGGACTAGCTACGGCCAGTACTTC. This sequence encodes CSARDGTSYGQYF. The chain carries TRBV20-1 and TRBJ2-5, with 9 bases that match TRBD2. Germline V gene sequence: CDR1 DFQATT, CDR2 SNEGSKA (reference sequence). This CDR3 has 13 amino acids. The V and J ends lost 0 bases and 10 bases, in that order; junction bases with no gene match: 6.